This note documents a single T cell receptor (beta chain) sequence. Its antigen is not identified. The data belong to a study of cytomegalovirus exposure and HLA in healthy donors. Germline V gene sequence: CDR1 SQVTM, CDR2 ANQGSEA. CDR3 size: 15 residues. PCR used 60 Vbeta primers and 13 Jbeta primers. Profiling relied on immunoSEQ multiplex PCR, and the TCRdb table lists in-frame clones only, not all of them. This table has about 91,000 clones, 69% appearing once. General study points: More than 15,000 TCR beta sequences were associated with HLA alleles at 0.05 false discovery rate in a later analysis. For most TCR beta V segments, an earlier analysis put the productive rate at about 90% or about 30% of the time. Researchers reportedly found TCR beta sequences accurately predicted most subjects' HLA-A and HLA-B alleles.

Material: PBMCs. This rearrangement joins TRBV29-1 to TRBJ2-5; TRBD1 aligns across 9 bases. The J call may be incorrect, as the DNA end agrees better with TRBJ2-7. The TCR sequence derives from a female donor in good health and CMV-seronegative. The chain's CDR3 is CSVVPRDRVPYEQYF. CDR3 nucleotide sequence: TGCAGCGTTGTTCCCCGGGACAGGGTCCCCTACGAGCAGTACTTC.